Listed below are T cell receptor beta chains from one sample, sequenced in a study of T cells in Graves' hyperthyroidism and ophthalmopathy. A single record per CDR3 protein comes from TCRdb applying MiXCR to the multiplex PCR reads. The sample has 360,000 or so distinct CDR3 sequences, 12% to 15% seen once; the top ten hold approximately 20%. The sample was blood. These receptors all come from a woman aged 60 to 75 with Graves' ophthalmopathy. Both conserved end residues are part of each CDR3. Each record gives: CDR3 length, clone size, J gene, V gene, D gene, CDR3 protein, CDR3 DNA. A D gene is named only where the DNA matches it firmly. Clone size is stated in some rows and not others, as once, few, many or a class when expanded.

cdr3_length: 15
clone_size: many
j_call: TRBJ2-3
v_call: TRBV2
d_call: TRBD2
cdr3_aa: CASRTLGGGTDTQYF
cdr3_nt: TGTGCCAGCAGGACGCTTGGGGGGGGCACAGATACGCAGTATTTT

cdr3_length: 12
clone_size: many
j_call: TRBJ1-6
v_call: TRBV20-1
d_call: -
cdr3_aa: CSARSPNSPLHF
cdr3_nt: TGCAGTGCTAGATCTCCGAATTCACCCCTCCACTTT

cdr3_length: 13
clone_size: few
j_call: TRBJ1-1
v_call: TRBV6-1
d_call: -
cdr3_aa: CASSGDRITETFF
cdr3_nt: TGTGCCAGCAGTGGGGACCGGATCACTGAAACTTTCTTT

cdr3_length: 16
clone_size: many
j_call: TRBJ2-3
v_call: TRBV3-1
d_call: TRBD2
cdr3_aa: CASSRLAGGGTDTQYF
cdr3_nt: TGTGCCAGCAGCCGTCTAGCGGGAGGGGGCACAGATACGCAGTATTTT

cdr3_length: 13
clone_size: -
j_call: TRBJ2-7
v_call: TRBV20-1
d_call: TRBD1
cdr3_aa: CSATYRDRDEQYF
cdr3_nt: TGCAGTGCTACCTACCGGGACAGGGACGAGCAGTACTTC

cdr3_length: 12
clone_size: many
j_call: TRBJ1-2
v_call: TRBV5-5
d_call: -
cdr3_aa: CASSTDAVGYTF
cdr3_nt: TGTGCCAGCAGCACCGACGCCGTTGGCTACACCTTC

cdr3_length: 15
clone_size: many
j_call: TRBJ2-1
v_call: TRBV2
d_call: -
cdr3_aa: CASRTNRDSRNEQFF
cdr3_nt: TGTGCCAGCAGAACAAACAGGGACTCGAGGAATGAGCAGTTCTTC

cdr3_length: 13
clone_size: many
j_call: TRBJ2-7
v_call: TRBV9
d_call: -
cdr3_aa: CASSVDGVGEQYF
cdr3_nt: TGTGCCAGCAGCGTAGACGGGGTGGGAGAGCAGTACTTC

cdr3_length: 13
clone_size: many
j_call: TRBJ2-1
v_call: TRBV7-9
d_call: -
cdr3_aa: CASSPDWDNEQFF
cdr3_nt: TGTGCCAGCAGCCCGGACTGGGACAATGAGCAGTTCTTC

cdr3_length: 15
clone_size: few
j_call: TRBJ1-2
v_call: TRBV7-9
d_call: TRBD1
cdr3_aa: CASSLVTGAGYGYTF
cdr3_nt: TGTGCCAGCAGCTTAGTGACAGGGGCCGGCTATGGCTACACCTTC

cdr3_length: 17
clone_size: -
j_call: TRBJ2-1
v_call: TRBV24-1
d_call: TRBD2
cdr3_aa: CATSDTRLAGGNNEQFF
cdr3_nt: TGTGCCACCAGTGATACCAGACTAGCGGGAGGGAACAATGAGCAGTTCTTC

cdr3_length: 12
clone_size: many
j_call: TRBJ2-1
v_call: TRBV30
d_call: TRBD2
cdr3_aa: CAWTSGRGEQFF
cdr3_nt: TGTGCCTGGACTAGCGGGAGAGGTGAGCAGTTCTTC

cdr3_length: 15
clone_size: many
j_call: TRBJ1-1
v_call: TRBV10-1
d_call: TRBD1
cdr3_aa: CASSVGQGVGTEAFF
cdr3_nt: TGCGCCAGCAGTGTGGGACAGGGAGTAGGCACTGAAGCTTTCTTT

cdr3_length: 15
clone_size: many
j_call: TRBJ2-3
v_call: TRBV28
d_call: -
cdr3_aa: CASSSRGIGTDTQYF
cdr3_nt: TGTGCCAGCAGTTCCAGGGGAATCGGCACAGATACGCAGTATTTT

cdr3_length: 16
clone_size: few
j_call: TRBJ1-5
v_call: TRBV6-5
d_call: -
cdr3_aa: CASSLPGQPSNQPQHF
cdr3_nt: TGTGCCAGCAGTTTACCCGGACAACCTAGCAATCAGCCCCAGCATTTT